Below, one T cell receptor beta chain is given with its context. The antigen is unknown. One end of the junction does not line up with germline, which may come from a read error. CD4+ or CD8+ T cells were sorted as naive CD45RA+ or memory CD45RO+. This sample was taken from a study of regulatory dendritic cells for organ transplantation. Findings and caveats of the study: Alloreactive memory CD8+ T cell pools varied considerably between individuals. Naive T cells showed high diversity, memory cells less, memory CD8+ least.

The protocol was immunoSEQ multiplex PCR, while the TCRdb copy is restricted to in-frame clones and leaves out a portion. The sample consists of about 30,000 clones, nearly 80% of them appearing once. The CDR3 loop spans 17 amino acids. Germline V CDR1 and CDR2: SSHAT, FNYEAQ (reference sequence). The genes are TRBV7-7 and TRBJ2-2, with TRBD1 matching over 10 bases. Sequenced material: memory CD4+ T cells from blood. Subset in this sample: CD45RO+ memory T cells. The receptor's source is a human donor in good health. The CDR3 DNA reads TGTGCTAGCAGCTTAGTCCCCGGGACAGGGGCCACCGGGGAGCTGTTTTTT. Its protein is CASSLVPGTGATGELFF.